This record concerns one T cell receptor beta chain sequence. This clonotype appeared many times. It lacks a known antigen. Base-call qualities are not available, and no considerably larger clone is one nucleotide away. According to the study, the label for this sample's time point signals: pre-sensitization, week 0. The sample's treatment or condition label, in plain terms: therapeutic diphenylcyclopropenone sensitization with weekly scalp DPC. At every patch-test visit, the blood draw took place before the patch test was put on. To be eligible, patients had to be aged 18 to 70, diagnosed with alopecia and judged suitable for DPC therapy, while pregnant patients were excluded. Total RNA was extracted from unfractionated whole blood that had been collected in Tempus Blood RNA tubes. This entry belongs to a study of human T cells and chemical hapten exposure (dated by TCRdb to the early 2020s). Concerning the study at large: For sensitization, 2% DPC in acetone was applied to an approximately 2 cm by approximately 2 cm area of upper inner arm skin. Weekly therapeutic DPC doses were additionally applied to the scalp of patients throughout the roughly 24-week study period. Alopecia areata with under or over 50% scalp involvement, alopecia totalis and alopecia universalis were represented in the patient cohort, which was mostly female. Peripheral blood TCR repertoire changes were tracked in vivo in alopecia patients during primary and secondary sensitization to the hapten diphenylcyclopropenone (DPC). Roughly 30 alopecia patients provided blood for TCR sequencing at one to four time points (pre-sensitization, 2, 6 and 24 weeks). Patch testing was done on the upper back using Finn chambers containing 0.01% DPC, and results were scored after 6 days according to International Contact Dermatitis Research Group standards. Libraries were pooled for sequencing, and per-sample TCR yields varied mainly because of small differences in library volumes within the pool. Patient blood was sampled pre-sensitization (week 0) and at 2, 6 and about 24 weeks after DPC sensitization.

Study-wide conclusions, independent of this receptor: Patch test score was positively correlated with the number of PT1 expanded TCRs, with significance at thresholds 8, 16 and 32 but not at 4. Alopecia, a presumed autoimmune disease, was present in all patients, so the immune response of the patients might differ from that of healthy individuals. Significantly more large CDR3 similarity clusters were formed by expanded TCRs than by pre-sensitization or healthy control sets, consistent with antigen-driven responses. Repeated subsampling changed both the strength of the expansion versus patch-test correlation and the threshold at which that correlation became significant. The number of TCRs above 1 in 1000 frequency did not change with DPC sensitization; there was no evidence of global repertoire structure alterations.

To prepare the library, RACE was applied. Sequenced on a NextSeq 500. During library preparation, unique molecular identifiers were attached to individual cDNA molecules so that TCRs could be counted quantitatively and reproducibly. Each blood RNA sample was used to sequence both TCR alpha and TCR beta chains. In the original analysis: Samples had a median of roughly 87,000 TCRs, with a range from about 23,224 to 700,000. The Decombinator software suite was used to annotate the V, J and CDR3 of the TCR reads. For PS versus PT1 abundance plots, all samples were subsampled to the same number of TCRs (28,000). Expanded TCRs were defined as absent before sensitization and observed at least eight times at the 2-week time point. TCRdb handled the public reads itself, with Q25 trimming in fastp and clone calling in MiXCR, and kept productive beta chains. A single entry per CDR3 protein holds the most common genes and DNA from its merged rows. What appears here as the V and J calls and clone size reflects TCRdb's work, not the paper's. The sample profile shows roughly 81,000 distinct CDR3 sequences; 8.5% to 9% of them were found once. Roughly 2.6% of the sample lies in the top ten.

CDR1 and CDR2 (MNHEY, SVGEGT) derive from the germline V gene. From its cysteine to its phenylalanine, the CDR3 spans 11 amino acids. Only the CDR3 region is kept as DNA, spanning 33 bases read in frame from base 1. V gives up 5 bases and J gives up 3 bases, and the segment between their germline ends measures 2 bases. The TCR sequence derives from a man aged 40-49 years with alopecia areata. Some clones in this sample may be carry-over from other donors' samples. The sequencing used whole blood, collected in connection with sensitization to the hapten diphenylcyclopropenone (DPC). The V gene is TRBV6-2 or TRBV6-3 and the J gene is TRBJ1-5, with the D gene call left open. The sequenced DNA: TGTGCCAGCAGTAACAATCAGCCCCAGCATTTT. Translated, it gives CASSNNQPQHF.